Following are 5 T cell receptor beta chains from one sample sequenced in a study of patients and donors after allogeneic stem cell transplantation. TCRdb re-called the RT-PCR reads through MiXCR, storing one row per CDR3 protein. The sample lists approximately 200,000 distinct CDR3 sequences, 41% occurring once. Sample: blood, either unsorted or a sorted T cell fraction (not recorded which). The receptor set was obtained from a human donor who was either an allogeneic HSCT recipient or a stem cell or donor lymphocyte infusion donor (not recorded which). It is not recorded whose cells these are; they may come from a transplant donor.

The V gene is TRBV9, the J gene TRBJ2-1, with TRBD2 matching 7 bases. J lost 8 bases, V lost 3 bases, and 11 bases had no gene match. The CDR3 consists of 15 residues. Germline CDR1 is SGDLS and CDR2 is YYNGEE. The CDR3 region is CASSANGRASDEQFF. The CDR3 bases are TGTGCCAGCAGCGCTAATGGGAGGGCCTCGGATGAGCAGTTCTTC.

This clonotype has only a few counts. The J gene is TRBJ1-1, the V gene TRBV5-1; tentative D call: TRBD1 (5 bases). This CDR3 contains 14 residues. V was trimmed by 4 bases and J by 0 bases, leaving 10 bases between them. Germline-derived CDR1 and CDR2 are SGHRS and YFSETQ. CDR3 sequence (DNA): TGCGCCAGCAGCGCCGTACAGGTGAACACTGAAGCTTTCTTT. Translation: CASSAVQVNTEAFF.

The gene calls are TRBV9 and TRBJ1-1; no clear D gene. Germline V gene lookup returns CDR1 SGDLS and CDR2 YYNGEE. The CDR3 consists of 15 residues. V was clipped by 4 bases and J by 0 bases, with 13 bases between them. CDR3 sequence reads: CASSTTPAMNTEAFF. CDR3 coding DNA: TGTGCCAGCAGCACAACCCCAGCGATGAACACTGAAGCTTTCTTT.

As concerns this clonotype: A far larger clone differs by one base, so this is likely a read error. The chain joins TRBV7-3 to TRBJ1-1; D is ambiguous. Germline CDR1 is SGHTA and CDR2 is FQGTGA. CDR3 length equals 14 residues. The CDR3 spells CVSSLTGGNTEAFF. The CDR3 coding sequence is TGTGTCAGCAGCTTAACGGGAGGGAACACTGAAGCTTTCTTT.

V gene TRBV7-2 combines with J gene TRBJ2-1, with D maybe TRBD2 (6 bases). Trimming removed 8 bases from V and 6 bases from J, with 23 bases in between. This CDR3 spans 16 amino acids. Germline CDR1 is SGHTA and CDR2 is FQGNSA. Written as DNA, the CDR3 is TGTGCCAGCTACCCTCCCGGGACTGATGCGGGCAATGAGCAGTTCTTC. Translating it yields CASYPPGTDAGNEQFF.